Shown below are 20 T cell receptor beta chains from a single sample sequenced in a study of shared clonotypes between healthy human individuals. Generated by immunoSEQ multiplex PCR, the TCRdb table keeps only in-frame clones and is missing some. This sample yields under 1,900,000 clones, of which approximately 98.5% are seen a single time; approximately 0.4% belongs to the top ten. Sequencing input: naive CD4+ T cells sorted from blood. The sample's subset: CD45RA+ positively selected. The receptors were gathered from a man aged 25-45 years in good health.

The CDR3 DNA reads as TGTGCCAGCAGCTTGGGAGTAGGGGCTTCGAACACTGAAGCTTTCTTT. Its translation: CASSLGVGASNTEAFF. J is TRBJ1-1 and V is TRBV5-5; tentatively, D is TRBD1 (5 bases). The CDR3 consists of 16 residues. The V gene lost 0 bases and the J gene lost 1 base, with 13 bases spanning the gap. In germline, CDR1 is SGHKS, CDR2 YYEKEE (reference sequence).

The genes are TRBV28 and TRBJ2-5, with TRBD2 identical over 8 bases. The germline V gene has CDR1 MDHEN and CDR2 SYDVKM. The CDR3 length is 16 residues. J lost 6 bases, V lost 1 base, and 10 bases had no gene match. CDR3 DNA sequence: TGTGCCAGCAGTTTATATACGGGACTAGGCGGTCAGACCCAGTACTTC. Translation: CASSLYTGLGGQTQYF.

The V gene is TRBV30, the J gene TRBJ1-5, with 9 bases fitting TRBD1. V shed 4 bases, J shed 7 bases, and the junction held 8 bases outside the gene matches. The CDR3 covers 14 residues. The germline gives CDR1 GTSNPN, CDR2 SVGIG (reference sequence). The CDR3 sequence is CAWTAGTGNQPQHF. CDR3 sequence (DNA): TGTGCCTGGACTGCCGGGACAGGGAACCAGCCCCAGCATTTT. Full variable domain (remainder filled in from reference TRBV30 and TRBJ1-5): SQTIHQWPATLVQPVGSPLSLECTVEGTSNPNLYWYRQAAGRGLQLLFYSVGIGQISSEVPQNLSASRPQDRQFILSSKKLLLSDSGFYLCAWTAGTGNQPQHFGDGTRLSIL.

This chain links TRBV29-1 with TRBJ2-7; TRBD1 agrees at 9 bases. Unmatched junction bases numbered 10, after V lost 6 bases and J lost 4 bases. CDR1 and CDR2 from the germline V gene are SQVTM and ANQGSEA. The CDR3 spans 14 residues. Here the CDR3 reads CSVSTGTGSYEQYF. CDR3 sequence (DNA): TGCAGCGTCTCAACCGGGACAGGGTCATACGAGCAGTACTTC.

Details on this clone: Mismatch with germline at one junction end may stem from a read error. This chain uses TRBV19 with TRBJ2-1; D is perhaps TRBD1 (6 bases). CDR1 is LNHDA, CDR2 SQIVND, per germline (reference sequence). This CDR3 comprises 16 residues. The CDR3: CVSSRTRDTAYNEQFF. The CDR3 DNA sequence: TGTGTCAGTAGTAGAACCCGGGACACCGCCTACAATGAGCAGTTCTTC.

This sequence joins TRBV5-6 and TRBJ2-1; D is possibly TRBD1 or TRBD2 (5 bases each). Trimming removed 2 bases from V and 9 bases from J, with 15 bases in between. In germline, CDR1 is SGHDT, CDR2 YYEEEE. The CDR3 runs 14 residues. The CDR3 spells CASSFWGWDFEQFF. CDR3 in DNA: TGTGCCAGCAGCTTCTGGGGGTGGGATTTTGAGCAGTTCTTC.

The chain couples TRBV7-6 to TRBJ2-1, with D perhaps TRBD2 (6 bases). This CDR3 is 15 amino acids long. V lost 5 bases, J lost 4 bases, and 15 bases lay in between. Germline V CDR1 and CDR2: SGHVS, FNYEAQ. Written as DNA, the CDR3 is TGTGCCAGCAGCCCCCGGGGGACGGATTACAATGAGCAGTTCTTC. It translates to CASSPRGTDYNEQFF. The full variable domain, its missing parts supplied by reference TRBV7-6 and TRBJ2-1, is GAGVSQSPRYKVTKRGQDVALRCDPISGHVSLYWYRQALGQGPEFLTYFNYEAQQDKSGLPNDRFSAERPEGSISTLTIQRTEQRDSAMYRCASSPRGTDYNEQFFGPGTRLTVL.

This sequence joins TRBV11-1 and TRBJ2-7, with TRBD1 identical over 7 bases. With V trimmed by 5 bases and J by 2 bases, 0 bases remained unmatched. This CDR3 is built from 12 residues. Germline V lookup: CDR1 SGHAT, CDR2 FQDESV (reference sequence). The CDR3 sequence is CASSTGAYEQYF. CDR3 bases: TGTGCCAGCAGCACAGGGGCCTACGAGCAGTACTTC.

This chain joins TRBV6-4 and TRBJ2-7, with no clear D. Germline CDR1 reads MRHNA; CDR2 reads SNTAGT. V was shortened by 4 bases and J by 3 bases, with 16 bases between the two germline ends. The CDR3 is made up of 15 amino acids. The CDR3 reads CASSATSSNLYEQYF. The DNA for the CDR3 is TGTGCCAGCAGTGCCACGAGTAGCAACCTCTACGAGCAGTACTTC.

The chain couples TRBV7-2 to TRBJ2-3, with D possibly being TRBD1 (6 bases). Per germline, CDR1 SGHTA and CDR2 FQGNSA. V gave up 5 bases and J gave up 0 bases, with 12 bases separating them. The CDR3 sequence is 15 residues long. The CDR3 loop reads CASSVWTASTDTQYF. Written as DNA, the CDR3 is TGTGCCAGCAGCGTATGGACAGCAAGCACAGATACGCAGTATTTT.

This chain links TRBV18 with TRBJ1-1, with TRBD1 identical over 8 bases. This CDR3 contains 15 residues. Unmatched junction bases numbered 6, after V lost 6 bases and J lost 0 bases. Germline V gene data show CDR1 as KGHSH and CDR2 as LQKENI. The chain's CDR3 is CASSPATGVNTEAFF. The DNA of the CDR3 is TGTGCCAGCTCCCCCGCGACAGGGGTGAACACTGAAGCTTTCTTT.

This rearrangement joins TRBV11-2 to TRBJ2-7, with D maybe TRBD2 (5 bases). Germline lookup yields CDR1 SGHAT and CDR2 FQNNGV. CDR3 length: 15 amino acids. Trimming shortened V by 1 base and J by 0 bases, and 10 bases separated the two germline ends. CDR3 in DNA: TGTGCCAGCAGCTTAGGCGTAGGGAGCTCCTACGAGCAGTACTTC. This codes for CASSLGVGSSYEQYF. Drawing the rest from reference TRBV11-2 and TRBJ2-7, the complete variable domain is EAGVAQSPRYKIIEKRQSVAFWCNPISGHATLYWYQQILGQGPKLLIQFQNNGVVDDSQLPKDRFSAERLKGVDSTLKIQPAKLEDSAVYLCASSLGVGSSYEQYFGPGTRLTVT.

As for this clone: The same CDR3 is also encoded by other DNA sequences in this sample. The chain recombines TRBV5-1 with TRBJ2-6; D not resolved. The CDR3 totals 14 residues. Germline V gene sequence: CDR1 SGHRS, CDR2 YFSETQ. Trimming removed 2 bases at V and 1 base at J, with 4 bases between. The CDR3 region has the DNA TGCGCCAGCAGCTTTGATTCTGGGGCCAACGTCCTGACTTTC. Translating it yields CASSFDSGANVLTF.

Concerning this clone: This same CDR3 is encoded by further DNA sequences in the sample. V gene TRBV5-4 combines with J gene TRBJ2-7, with D perhaps given as TRBD1 or TRBD2 (5 bases each). The CDR3 consists of 13 residues. Germline CDR1 and CDR2: SGHNT and YYREEE (reference sequence). V shed 0 bases and J shed 4 bases, with 8 bases lying between them. The CDR3 DNA reads TGTGCCAGCAGCTTGGGGGGACGGTACGAGCAGTACTTC. Protein product: CASSLGGRYEQYF. The complete variable domain, with remaining parts taken from reference TRBV5-4 and TRBJ2-7, reads ETGVTQSPTHLIKTRGQQVTLRCSSQSGHNTVSWYQQALGQGPQFIFQYYREEENGRGNFPPRFSGLQFPNYSSELNVNALELDDSALYLCASSLGGRYEQYFGPGTRLTVT.

This chain links TRBV30 with TRBJ1-2; D call uncertain. The CDR3 consists of 12 residues. Germline values: CDR1 GTSNPN, CDR2 SVGIG (reference sequence). The V end lost 4 bases, the J end lost 7 bases, and 13 bases lay between the germline ends. The CDR3 sequence is CAWTGWYVGYTF. Written as DNA, the CDR3 is TGTGCCTGGACCGGTTGGTATGTTGGCTACACCTTC.

This sequence joins TRBV9 and TRBJ1-4; D is unresolved. Germline V gene sequence: CDR1 SGDLS, CDR2 YYNGEE. Trimming pared 3 bases from V and 7 bases from J, leaving 13 bases between. This CDR3 contains 14 residues. DNA of the CDR3: TGTGCCAGCAGCGCCTCGGTCTTAGGTGAAAAACTGTTTTTT. This sequence encodes CASSASVLGEKLFF.

CDR3 loop: CASSLGILSGTGDEQYF. CDR3 coding DNA: TGCGCCAGCAGCTTGGGTATCCTATCCGGGACAGGGGACGAGCAGTACTTC. The rearrangement links TRBV5-1 to TRBJ2-7; 10 bases are a match to TRBD1. Losses at the gene ends were 0 bases for V and 5 bases for J; bases not matched to a gene: 11. The CDR3 sequence is 17 residues long. The germline CDR1 and CDR2 sequences are SGHRS and YFSETQ.

As DNA, the CDR3 is TGTGCCATCAGTGCAGAAATCAACTATGGCTACACCTTC. Protein product: CAISAEINYGYTF. J is TRBJ1-2 and V is TRBV10-3; D remains unclear. The CDR3 spans 13 residues. CDR1 is ENHRY, CDR2 SYGVKD, per germline. The V gene lost 4 bases and the J gene lost 2 bases, with 8 bases spanning the gap.

V is TRBV28 and J is TRBJ2-3; TRBD2 matches at 7 bases. Per germline, CDR1 MDHEN and CDR2 SYDVKM. The trim removed 3 bases at V and 7 bases at J, leaving 10 bases unmatched. There are 15 residues in the CDR3. CDR3 DNA sequence: TGTGCCAGCAGTTTGCGGACTAGTCGGGCCCATACGCAGTATTTT. Residues: CASSLRTSRAHTQYF. The full variable domain, with the rest looked up from reference TRBV28 and TRBJ2-3, is DVKVTQSSRYLVKRTGEKVFLECVQDMDHENMFWYRQDPGLGLRLIYFSYDVKMKEKGDIPEGYSVSREKKERFSLILESASTNQTSMYLCASSLRTSRAHTQYFGPGTRLTVL.

The V and J genes are TRBV27 and TRBJ2-3, with D maybe TRBD2 (6 bases). Trimming removed 5 bases from V and 2 bases from J, with 23 bases in between. This CDR3 has 18 amino acids. Germline CDR1 and CDR2: MNHEY and SMNVEV (reference sequence). This CDR3 reads CASSLVRESSGYTDTQYF. The CDR3 nucleotides are TGTGCCAGCAGTCTAGTAAGAGAGAGTAGCGGATACACAGATACGCAGTATTTT.